These 30 T cell receptor beta chains share one sample of origin, sequenced in a study of T cell responses to AZD1222 COVID-19 vaccine. The assay was immunoSEQ multiplex PCR, and TCRdb's table has in-frame clones only and misses some. Here the sample spans 110,000 or so clones, about 89% being singletons. The sequences come from peripheral blood, collected on day 0 of AZD1222 vaccination. The receptors here all came from an adult in good health.

V is TRBV30 and J is TRBJ1-4, with 9 bases aligning to TRBD1. CDR1 and CDR2 from the germline V gene are GTSNPN and SVGIG (reference sequence). Unmatched junction bases numbered 3, after V lost 2 bases and J lost 5 bases. The CDR3 runs 14 residues. Written as DNA, the CDR3 is TGTGCCTGGAGTACTGGGACAGGGAATGAAAAACTGTTTTTT. It encodes CAWSTGTGNEKLFF.

J is TRBJ2-7 and V is TRBV7-9, with unresolved D. CDR1 SEHNR and CDR2 FQNEAQ come from the germline V gene (reference sequence). This CDR3 has 12 residues. Trimming took off 5 bases at V and 5 bases at J, with 10 bases between the two ends. CDR3 protein: CASSRLVDEQYF. CDR3 coding DNA: TGTGCCAGCAGCCGACTTGTCGACGAGCAGTACTTC.

This clone has just one count. This chain links TRBV19 with TRBJ2-1; 10 nucleotides agree with TRBD2. The germline CDR1 and CDR2 sequences are LNHDA and SQIVND (reference sequence). This CDR3 spans 14 amino acids. V was pared by 4 bases and J by 7 bases, with 4 bases of the junction left unmatched. The CDR3 loop reads CASSKLAGFNEQFF. CDR3 DNA sequence: TGTGCCAGTAGTAAACTAGCGGGATTTAATGAGCAGTTCTTC.

This clone was picked up one time. The chain has TRBV6-5 and TRBJ1-1, with TRBD1 matching 7 bases. The CDR3 runs 14 residues. Trimming took 9 bases from V and 4 from J; bases not matched to a gene: 11. Germline CDR1 is MNHEY and CDR2 is SVGAGI. This chain's CDR3 is CASQEGGGITEAFF. The CDR3 bases are TGTGCCAGTCAAGAAGGGGGCGGGATCACTGAAGCTTTCTTT.

The chain carries TRBV12-3 or TRBV12-4 and TRBJ1-5, with 7 bases matching TRBD1. This CDR3 spans 13 amino acids. Trimming at V came to 6 bases and at J to 4 bases, leaving 3 bases not matched to a gene. CDR3 region: CASRTGVNQPQHF. CDR3 bases: TGTGCCAGCAGAACAGGGGTGAATCAGCCCCAGCATTTT.

The gene calls are TRBV4-2 and TRBJ2-1; 9 nucleotides line up with TRBD1. V shed 1 base, J shed 4 bases, and the junction held 2 bases outside the gene matches. The CDR3 loop spans 15 amino acids. Germline V gene sequence: CDR1 LGHNA, CDR2 YNFKEQ. CDR3 loop: CASSQATGGYNEQFF. The CDR3 bases are TGTGCCAGCAGCCAAGCGACAGGGGGTTACAATGAGCAGTTCTTC.

The chain carries TRBV7-2 and TRBJ1-2, with a tentative D call TRBD1 (5 bases). V shed 4 bases and J shed 12 bases, with 18 bases lying between them. The CDR3 length is 13 residues. The germline gives CDR1 SGHTA, CDR2 FQGNSA. CDR3 residues: CASSSTGRQGNTF. For the CDR3, the DNA is TGTGCCAGCAGCTCAACCGGGCGCCAGGGCAACACCTTC. The entire variable domain, with the rest obtained from reference TRBV7-2 and TRBJ1-2, is as follows: GAGVSQSPSNKVTEKGKDVELRCDPISGHTALYWYRQSLGQGLEFLIYFQGNSAPDKSGLPSDRFSAERTGGSVSTLTIQRTQQEDSAVYLCASSSTGRQGNTFGSGTRLTVV.

The gene calls are TRBV12-3 or TRBV12-4 and TRBJ2-7; TRBD1 matches at 8 bases. Trimming removed 5 bases from V and 2 bases from J; junction bases left unmatched: 2. CDR3 size: 13 residues. The CDR3 loop is CASSRGQAYEQYF. In nucleotides, the CDR3 is TGTGCCAGCAGTAGGGGACAGGCCTACGAGCAGTACTTC.

The rearrangement uses TRBV15 and TRBJ2-1; 10 bases line up with TRBD2. V shed 0 bases, J shed 15 bases, and the junction held 11 bases outside the gene matches. CDR3 length: 15 residues. Germline CDR1 LNHNV, CDR2 YYDKDF (reference sequence). The CDR3 reads CATSRDLGSGRFPFF. The CDR3, as DNA: TGTGCCACCAGCAGAGATTTGGGTAGCGGGAGGTTTCCGTTCTTC.

V and J are TRBV27 and TRBJ2-7, with no clear D. The ends were cut back, 4 bases at V and 4 bases at J, with 11 bases in the middle. Germline V gene data show CDR1 as MNHEY and CDR2 as SMNVEV (reference sequence). The CDR3 totals 13 residues. The CDR3 loop reads CASSSGPSYEQYF. The CDR3 DNA is TGTGCCAGCAGTTCCGGACCGTCTTACGAGCAGTACTTC.

The chain joins TRBV11-2 to TRBJ1-1; no definite D call. The V end lost 5 bases, the J end lost 1 base, and 11 bases lay between the germline ends. The CDR3 runs 14 residues. CDR1 and CDR2 (germline): SGHAT, FQNNGV. CDR3 bases: TGTGCCAGCAGCCAACCTGACCCGAACACTGAAGCTTTCTTT. Its translation: CASSQPDPNTEAFF.

CDR3 nucleotides: TGCGCCAGCAGCTTGGATGAACTTGGCACTGAAGCTTTCTTT. It yields the protein CASSLDELGTEAFF. The chain links TRBV5-1 to TRBJ1-1; D not certain. Germline V lookup: CDR1 SGHRS, CDR2 YFSETQ. V dropped 0 bases and J dropped 4 bases, with 10 bases sitting between them. There are 14 residues in the CDR3.

This clone was counted only a few times. The gene calls are TRBV19 and TRBJ2-7, with D hard to call. The germline V gene has CDR1 LNHDA and CDR2 SQIVND (reference sequence). The CDR3 covers 14 residues. Trimming took 6 bases from V and 2 from J, leaving 14 bases between them. The CDR3 DNA reads as TGTGCCAGTAGCCCCCAATGGGCTCCCTACGAGCAGTACTTC. Its translation: CASSPQWAPYEQYF.

The chain recombines TRBV12-3 or TRBV12-4 with TRBJ2-2, with D unresolved. The V end lost 5 bases, the J end lost 2 bases, and 0 bases lay between the germline ends. This CDR3 is 11 amino acids long. The CDR3 here is CASSNTGELFF. CDR3 sequence (DNA): TGTGCCAGCAGTAACACCGGGGAGCTGTTTTTT.

DNA for the CDR3: TGCAGCGTTAAAATCGGTGGAACCGGGGAGCTGTTTTTT. It specifies CSVKIGGTGELFF. The rearrangement uses TRBV29-1 and TRBJ2-2; no firm D call. V was trimmed by 5 bases and J by 5 bases, leaving 12 bases between them. This CDR3 has 13 amino acids. Germline CDR1 SQVTM, CDR2 ANQGSEA.

V gene TRBV9 combines with J gene TRBJ1-4, with D maybe TRBD1 (6 bases). The V end was cut by 0 bases, the J end by 2 bases, with 11 bases between. Germline V gives CDR1 SGDLS, CDR2 YYNGEE. The CDR3 length is 16 residues. The CDR3 DNA sequence: TGTGCCAGCAGCGTAGGGGCGGGGGGCACTAATGAAAAACTGTTTTTT. As protein: CASSVGAGGTNEKLFF.

This chain links TRBV2 with TRBJ2-1, with TRBD1 matching over 11 bases. The V gene end was trimmed by 5 bases and the J gene end by 7 bases; junction bases not matched to a gene: 7. CDR3 length: 15 residues. Germline loops: CDR1 SNHLY, CDR2 FYNNEI. The CDR3 bases are TGTGCCAGCAGTCGCGGACAGGGGGCGCGAAATGAGCAGTTCTTC. Protein sequence: CASSRGQGARNEQFF.

The chain is built from TRBV15 and TRBJ1-2, with D possibly matching TRBD1 (5 bases). This CDR3 has 13 residues. The germline gives CDR1 LNHNV, CDR2 YYDKDF (reference sequence). V dropped 5 bases and J dropped 3 bases, with 10 bases sitting between them. CDR3 nucleotides: TGTGCCACCAGCCGGGGGGATGACTATGGCTACACCTTC. This sequence encodes CATSRGDDYGYTF.

This rearrangement joins TRBV2 to TRBJ2-1; possibly TRBD2 for D (7 bases). Germline V gives CDR1 SNHLY, CDR2 FYNNEI. The V and J ends lost 7 bases and 8 bases respectively, with 21 bases between them. The CDR3 length is 15 residues. CDR3 sequence reads: CASILSRAGAYEQFF. DNA for the CDR3: TGTGCCAGCATCCTCTCTAGGGCGGGGGCGTATGAGCAGTTCTTC. The entire variable domain, with the rest obtained from reference TRBV2 and TRBJ2-1, is as follows: EPEVTQTPSHQVTQMGQEVILRCVPISNHLYFYWYRQILGQKVEFLVSFYNNEISEKSEIFDDQFSVERPDGSNFTLKIRSTKLEDSAMYFCASILSRAGAYEQFFGPGTRLTVL.

V usage is TRBV6-5 and J usage is TRBJ2-7; D is perhaps TRBD2 (6 bases). V lost 0 bases, J lost 5 bases, and 11 bases lay in between. The CDR3 is 14 residues long. Germline-derived CDR1 and CDR2 are MNHEY and SVGAGI. DNA for the CDR3: TGTGCCAGCAGTTACTCGGGGGGTAGGGACGAGCAGTACTTC. Residues: CASSYSGGRDEQYF.

This chain links TRBV27 with TRBJ1-4, with 8 bases identical to TRBD1. Germline trimming cut 5 bases from V and 6 bases from J; bases unmatched to any gene: 5. Germline V gene sequence: CDR1 MNHEY, CDR2 SMNVEV (reference sequence). The CDR3 consists of 14 residues. The CDR3: CASSNQGAHEKLFF. The CDR3 DNA sequence: TGTGCCAGCAGTAACCAGGGGGCCCATGAAAAACTGTTTTTT.

This clone was observed a single time. The chain has TRBV2 and TRBJ1-1, with 8 bases identical to TRBD1. Germline trimming cut 6 bases from V and 0 bases from J; bases unmatched to any gene: 3. The CDR3 loop spans 14 amino acids. Germline V gene data show CDR1 as SNHLY and CDR2 as FYNNEI. The CDR3 sequence is CASRGTGMNTEAFF. CDR3 sequence (DNA): TGTGCCAGCAGGGGGACAGGAATGAACACTGAAGCTTTCTTT.

The V and J genes are TRBV29-1 and TRBJ1-2; 7 positions agree with TRBD1. With 6 bases clipped from V and 6 bases from J, the junction kept 7 bases outside the gene matches. CDR1 is SQVTM and CDR2 is ANQGSEA in the germline V gene. The CDR3 is 12 residues long. The CDR3 region is CSVAEGANGYTF. CDR3 nucleotide sequence: TGCAGCGTGGCCGAGGGGGCTAATGGCTACACCTTC.

The chain employs TRBV18 and TRBJ2-5; D is unclear. CDR1 is KGHSH and CDR2 is LQKENI in the germline V gene. There are 14 residues in the CDR3. V lost 2 bases and J lost 2, with 9 bases in between. The CDR3 DNA reads as TGTGCCAGCTCACCAGGGTATACTCAAGAGACCCAGTACTTC. Amino acid sequence: CASSPGYTQETQYF.

This rearrangement joins TRBV11-3 to TRBJ2-3, with a weak D call TRBD2 (6 bases). The CDR3 runs 15 residues. With 2 bases removed from V and 2 bases from J, the gap between germline ends came to 11 bases. Germline CDR1 SGHNT, CDR2 YENEEA. The CDR3: CASSLRAGFTDTQYF. In DNA form, the CDR3 reads TGTGCCAGCAGCTTACGAGCGGGTTTCACAGATACGCAGTATTTT.

This chain links TRBV5-1 with TRBJ1-5; 7 bases map to TRBD1. The CDR3 is made up of 15 amino acids. Germline CDR1 is SGHRS and CDR2 is YFSETQ. Trimming at V came to 0 bases and at J to 3 bases, leaving 3 bases not matched to a gene. CDR3 bases: TGCGCCAGCAGCTTGGGGACAGGTATCAATCAGCCCCAGCATTTT. It is translated as CASSLGTGINQPQHF.

CDR3 nucleotide sequence: TGTGCCAGCAGCTTATCCTACGAGCAGTACTTC. It codes for CASSLSYEQYF. This chain connects TRBV7-9 to TRBJ2-7; no reliable D call. Germline V gene lookup returns CDR1 SEHNR and CDR2 FQNEAQ (reference sequence). Trimming took off 2 bases at V and 1 base at J, with 0 bases between the two ends. The CDR3 totals 11 residues.

This chain joins TRBV7-9 and TRBJ2-2; TRBD1 is a possible D gene (6 bases). With 5 bases removed from V and 2 bases from J, the gap between germline ends came to 9 bases. The germline V gene encodes CDR1 SEHNR and CDR2 FQNEAQ (reference sequence). This CDR3 has 14 residues. The CDR3 protein is CASSPRGNTGELFF. CDR3 bases: TGTGCCAGCAGCCCCAGGGGAAACACCGGGGAGCTGTTTTTT. Full variable domain (outside the CDR3, taken from reference TRBV7-9 and TRBJ2-2): DTGVSQNPRHKITKRGQNVTFRCDPISEHNRLYWYRQTLGQGPEFLTYFQNEAQLEKSRLLSDRFSAERPKGSFSTLEIQRTEQGDSAMYLCASSPRGNTGELFFGEGSRLTVL.

The rearrangement links TRBV19 to TRBJ2-1; 8 bases are shared with TRBD1. V shed 5 bases, J shed 0 bases, and the junction held 6 bases outside the gene matches. CDR1 and CDR2 (germline): LNHDA, SQIVND (reference sequence). The CDR3 length is 16 residues. DNA of the CDR3: TGTGCCAGTAGTGGGGGGACAGGCTTCTCCTACAATGAGCAGTTCTTC. Its protein product is CASSGGTGFSYNEQFF.

This clone was counted only a few times. The DNA for the CDR3 is TGTGCCAGCAGTGATGCGACTAGCGGGAGGTACGAGCAGTACTTC. Protein product: CASSDATSGRYEQYF. This chain joins TRBV6-1 and TRBJ2-7, with 13 bases lining up with TRBD2. V trimming: 3 bases; J trimming: 4 bases; junction bases outside the gene matches: 3. Germline lookup yields CDR1 MNHNS and CDR2 SASEGT. This CDR3 contains 15 residues.